Below, one TCR beta chain is given with its context. What it binds is not known. Clones were sequenced by immunoSEQ multiplex PCR, and TCRdb holds only the in-frame ones, with some missing. This sample has 85,000 to 95,000 clones; nearly 90% occur once, and the top ten carry around 0.3%. These data are taken from a study of OX40 agonist ivuxolimab in advanced cancers. Study findings and constraints: Expanded peripheral T-cell antigen specificity went undetermined.

The input for sequencing was CD4+ or CD8+ T cells sorted from blood, taken in a trial of the OX40 agonist ivuxolimab. This clonotype was sampled from an adult with an advanced solid tumor such as melanoma, head and neck, liver or kidney cancer.

The CDR3 sequence: CASMVRTSSYEQYF. CDR3 coding DNA: TGTGCCAGCATGGTCAGGACAAGCTCCTACGAGCAGTACTTC. This chain uses TRBV6-5 with TRBJ2-7, with D possibly TRBD1 on 5 matching bases. The CDR3 is 14 amino acids. V lost 7 bases and J 0 bases, leaving 13 bases between the germline ends. CDR1 is MNHEY and CDR2 is SVGAGI in the germline V gene.